The clone carrying this TCR beta chain was counted ten times or more. This record comes from a study of T cells in Graves' hyperthyroidism and ophthalmopathy. Trimming cost V 1 base and J 2 bases, with 12 bases left between them. The CDR3 covers 14 residues. The germline CDR1 and CDR2 sequences are DFQATT and SNEGSKA (reference sequence). Amplified TCR beta CDR3 regions came from RNA transcripts. The HTBI primer set was used in a first-round RT-PCR of the TCR CDR3. TCRdb redid the calling of the multiplex PCR reads with MiXCR, one entry per CDR3 protein. The table lists approximately 400,000 distinct CDR3 sequences, more than 13% of them singletons.

This chain uses TRBV20-1 with TRBJ2-7; D is perhaps TRBD2 (5 bases). The receptor's source is a man aged 45-65 years with Graves' ophthalmopathy. The sequencing input was blood. CDR3 DNA: TGCAGTGCTAGAGTTTTTCGGGGAACCTACGAGCAGTACTTC. This encodes CSARVFRGTYEQYF.